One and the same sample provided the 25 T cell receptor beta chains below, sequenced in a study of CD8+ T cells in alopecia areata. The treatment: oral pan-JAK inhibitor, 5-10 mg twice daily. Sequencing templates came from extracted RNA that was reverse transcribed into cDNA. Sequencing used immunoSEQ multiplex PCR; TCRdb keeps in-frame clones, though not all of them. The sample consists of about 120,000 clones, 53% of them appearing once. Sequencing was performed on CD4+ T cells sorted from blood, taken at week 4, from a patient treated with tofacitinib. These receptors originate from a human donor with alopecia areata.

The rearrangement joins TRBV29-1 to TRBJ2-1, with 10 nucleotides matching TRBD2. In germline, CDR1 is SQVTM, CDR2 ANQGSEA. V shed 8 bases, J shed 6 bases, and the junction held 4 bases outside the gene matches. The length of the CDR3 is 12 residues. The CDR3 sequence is CSPRTSGNEQFF. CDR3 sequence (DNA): TGCAGCCCTCGGACTAGCGGCAATGAGCAGTTCTTC.

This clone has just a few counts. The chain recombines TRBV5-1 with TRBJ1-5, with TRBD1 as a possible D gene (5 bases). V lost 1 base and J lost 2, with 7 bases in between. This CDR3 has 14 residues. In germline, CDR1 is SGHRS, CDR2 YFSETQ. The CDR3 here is CASSLWGGNQPQHF. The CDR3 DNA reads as TGCGCCAGCAGCTTGTGGGGGGGCAATCAGCCCCAGCATTTT.

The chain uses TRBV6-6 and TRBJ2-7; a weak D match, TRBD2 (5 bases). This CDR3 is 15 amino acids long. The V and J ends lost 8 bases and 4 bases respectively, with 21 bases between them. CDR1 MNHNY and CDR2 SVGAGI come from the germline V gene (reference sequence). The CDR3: CASRRFRDTIYEQYF. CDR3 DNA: TGTGCCAGCCGGCGTTTCCGGGATACAATTTACGAGCAGTACTTC.

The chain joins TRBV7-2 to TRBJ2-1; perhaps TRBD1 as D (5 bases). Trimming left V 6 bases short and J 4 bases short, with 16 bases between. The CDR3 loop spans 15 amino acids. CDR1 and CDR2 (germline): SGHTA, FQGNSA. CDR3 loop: CASRVKGLEYNEQFF. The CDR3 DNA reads TGTGCCAGCAGGGTAAAGGGGTTGGAATACAATGAGCAGTTCTTC. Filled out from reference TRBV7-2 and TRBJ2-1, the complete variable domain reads GAGVSQSPSNKVTEKGKDVELRCDPISGHTALYWYRQSLGQGLEFLIYFQGNSAPDKSGLPSDRFSAERTGGSVSTLTIQRTQQEDSAVYLCASRVKGLEYNEQFFGPGTRLTVL.

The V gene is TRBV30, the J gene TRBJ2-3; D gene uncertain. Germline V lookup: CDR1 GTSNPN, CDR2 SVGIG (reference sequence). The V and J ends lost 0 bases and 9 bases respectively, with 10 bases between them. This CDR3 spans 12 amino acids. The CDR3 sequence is CAWSVLSHTQYF. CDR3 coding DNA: TGTGCCTGGAGTGTACTCAGCCACACGCAGTATTTT.

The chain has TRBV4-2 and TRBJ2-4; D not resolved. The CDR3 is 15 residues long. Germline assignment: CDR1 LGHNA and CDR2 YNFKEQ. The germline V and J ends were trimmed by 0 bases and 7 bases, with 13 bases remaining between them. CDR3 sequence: CASSQDNTPLNIQYF. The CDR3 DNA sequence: TGTGCCAGCAGCCAAGATAACACCCCGTTGAACATTCAGTACTTC.

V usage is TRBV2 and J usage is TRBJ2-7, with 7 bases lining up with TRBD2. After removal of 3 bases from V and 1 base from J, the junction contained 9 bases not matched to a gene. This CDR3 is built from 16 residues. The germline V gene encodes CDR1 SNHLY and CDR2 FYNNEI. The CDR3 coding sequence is TGTGCCAGCAGTGAGGGAGGGCCTTCCCTATCCTACGAGCAGTACTTC. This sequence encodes CASSEGGPSLSYEQYF.

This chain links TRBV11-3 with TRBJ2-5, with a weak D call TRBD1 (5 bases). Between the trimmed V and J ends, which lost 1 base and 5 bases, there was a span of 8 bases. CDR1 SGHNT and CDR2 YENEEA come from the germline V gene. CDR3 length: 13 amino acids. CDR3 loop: CASSLGGEETQYF. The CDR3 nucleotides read TGTGCCAGCAGCTTAGGGGGCGAGGAGACCCAGTACTTC.

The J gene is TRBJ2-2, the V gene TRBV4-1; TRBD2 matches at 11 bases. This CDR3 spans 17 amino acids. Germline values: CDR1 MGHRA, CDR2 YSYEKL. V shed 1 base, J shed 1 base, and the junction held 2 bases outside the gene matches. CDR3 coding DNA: TGCGCCAGCAGCCAAGGACTAGCGGGACGGAACACCGGGGAGCTGTTTTTT. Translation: CASSQGLAGRNTGELFF.

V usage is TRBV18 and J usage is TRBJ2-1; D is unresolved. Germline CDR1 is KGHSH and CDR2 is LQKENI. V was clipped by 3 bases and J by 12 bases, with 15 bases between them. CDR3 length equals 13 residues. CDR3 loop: CASSPRTAGWQFF. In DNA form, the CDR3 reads TGTGCCAGCTCACCCCGTACAGCCGGATGGCAGTTCTTC.

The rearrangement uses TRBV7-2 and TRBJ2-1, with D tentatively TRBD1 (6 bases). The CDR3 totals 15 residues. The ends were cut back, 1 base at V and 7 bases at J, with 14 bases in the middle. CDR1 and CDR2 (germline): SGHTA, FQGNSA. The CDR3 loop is CASSLVGQTGNEQFF. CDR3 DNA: TGTGCCAGCAGCTTAGTGGGACAAACAGGGAATGAGCAGTTCTTC.

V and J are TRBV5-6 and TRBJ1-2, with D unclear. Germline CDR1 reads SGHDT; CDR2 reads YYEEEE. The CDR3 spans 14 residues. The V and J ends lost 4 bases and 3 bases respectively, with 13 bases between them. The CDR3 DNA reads TGTGCCAGCAGCCCCGCCCCCCAGGACTATGGCTACACCTTC. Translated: CASSPAPQDYGYTF.

CDR3 in DNA: TGTGCCAGCAGCCAGAACTTCGGGACCTCGAGGCGGAACACTGAAGCTTTCTTT. The encoded protein is CASSQNFGTSRRNTEAFF. The chain is built from TRBV7-9 and TRBJ1-1, with D possibly matching TRBD1 (5 bases). Trimming removed 5 bases at V and 1 base at J, with 23 bases between. CDR1 and CDR2 from the germline V gene are SEHNR and FQNEAQ (reference sequence). The CDR3 is 18 amino acids.

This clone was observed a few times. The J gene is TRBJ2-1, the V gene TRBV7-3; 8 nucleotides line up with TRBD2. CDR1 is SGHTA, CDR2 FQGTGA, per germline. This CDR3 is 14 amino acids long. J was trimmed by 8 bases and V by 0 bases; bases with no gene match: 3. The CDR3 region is CASSLTYSGDEQFF. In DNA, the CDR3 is TGTGCCAGCAGCTTAACGTATAGCGGGGATGAGCAGTTCTTC.

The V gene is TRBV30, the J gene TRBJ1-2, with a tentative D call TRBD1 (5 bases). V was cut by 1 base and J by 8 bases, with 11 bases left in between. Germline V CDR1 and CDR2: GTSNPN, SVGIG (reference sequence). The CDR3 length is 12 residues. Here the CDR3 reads CAWSDRFSGYTF. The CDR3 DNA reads TGTGCCTGGAGTGACAGGTTCTCGGGCTACACCTTC.

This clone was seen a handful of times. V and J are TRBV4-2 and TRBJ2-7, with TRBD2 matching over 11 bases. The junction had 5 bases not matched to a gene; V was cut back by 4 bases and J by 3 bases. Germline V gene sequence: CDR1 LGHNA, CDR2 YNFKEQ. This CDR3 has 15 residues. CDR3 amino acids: CASSPGLAELYEQYF. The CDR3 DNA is TGTGCCAGCAGCCCGGGACTAGCGGAACTCTACGAGCAGTACTTC.

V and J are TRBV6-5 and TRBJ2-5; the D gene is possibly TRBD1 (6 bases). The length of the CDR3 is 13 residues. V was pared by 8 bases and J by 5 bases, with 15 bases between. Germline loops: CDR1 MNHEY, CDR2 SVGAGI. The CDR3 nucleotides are TGTGCCAGCGCCAGATCGAGGGGGGAGACCCAGTACTTC. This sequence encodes CASARSRGETQYF.

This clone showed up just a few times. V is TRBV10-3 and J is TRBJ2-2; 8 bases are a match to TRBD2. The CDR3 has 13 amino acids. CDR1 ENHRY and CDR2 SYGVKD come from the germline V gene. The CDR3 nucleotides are TGTCCCAACGGGGGGGCGAACACCGGGGAGCTGTTTTTT. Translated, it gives CPNGGANTGELFF.

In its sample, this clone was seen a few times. This chain's CDR3 is CASSMSPVRGFTYNEQFF. DNA for the CDR3: TGTGCCAGTAGTATGTCCCCCGTGAGGGGGTTCACCTACAATGAGCAGTTCTTC. The V and J genes are TRBV19 and TRBJ2-1, with a tentative D call TRBD1 (6 bases). V dropped 3 bases and J dropped 2 bases, with 20 bases sitting between them. The CDR3 has 18 residues. Per the germline V gene, CDR1 is LNHDA and CDR2 is SQIVND (reference sequence). Complete variable domain (other parts from reference TRBV19 and TRBJ2-1): DGGITQSPKYLFRKEGQNVTLSCEQNLNHDAMYWYRQDPGQGLRLIYYSQIVNDFQKGDIAEGYSVSREKKESFPLTVTSAQKNPTAFYLCASSMSPVRGFTYNEQFFGPGTRLTVL.

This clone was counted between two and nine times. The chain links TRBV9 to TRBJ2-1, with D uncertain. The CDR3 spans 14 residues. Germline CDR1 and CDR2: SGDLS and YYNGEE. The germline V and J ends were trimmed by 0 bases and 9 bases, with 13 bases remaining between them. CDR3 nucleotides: TGTGCCAGCAGCGTAGCTACGATAATGAGTGAGCAGTTCTTC. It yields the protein CASSVATIMSEQFF.

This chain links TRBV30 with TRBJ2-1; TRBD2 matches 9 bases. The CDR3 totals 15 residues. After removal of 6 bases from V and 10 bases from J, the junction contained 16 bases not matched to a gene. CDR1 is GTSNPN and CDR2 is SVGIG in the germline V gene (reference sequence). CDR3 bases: TGTGCCTGTACGTCCGGACTAGCGAGGCGTTGGGAGCAGTTCTTC. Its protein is CACTSGLARRWEQFF.

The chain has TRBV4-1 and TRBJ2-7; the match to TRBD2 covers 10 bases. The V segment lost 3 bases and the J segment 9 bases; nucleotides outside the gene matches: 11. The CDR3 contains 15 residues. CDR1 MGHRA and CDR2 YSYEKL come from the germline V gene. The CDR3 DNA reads TGCGCCAGCAGCCAGGGCCTACTAGCGGGAAGTCGGCAGTACTTC. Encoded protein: CASSQGLLAGSRQYF.

The CDR3 DNA reads as TGTGCCAGCAGCTTAACGCGGGGGATGAACACTGAAGCTTTCTTT. Translation gives CASSLTRGMNTEAFF. The chain employs TRBV7-3 and TRBJ1-1; perhaps TRBD1 as D (5 bases). Looked up from germline, CDR1 is SGHTA and CDR2 is FQGTGA. V was cut by 0 bases and J by 0 bases, with 8 bases left in between. The CDR3 extends over 15 amino acids.

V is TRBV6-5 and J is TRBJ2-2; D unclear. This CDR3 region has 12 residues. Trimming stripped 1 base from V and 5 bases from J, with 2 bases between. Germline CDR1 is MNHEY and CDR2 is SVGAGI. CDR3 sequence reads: CASSYLTGELFF. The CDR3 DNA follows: TGTGCCAGCAGTTACTTGACCGGGGAGCTGTTTTTT.

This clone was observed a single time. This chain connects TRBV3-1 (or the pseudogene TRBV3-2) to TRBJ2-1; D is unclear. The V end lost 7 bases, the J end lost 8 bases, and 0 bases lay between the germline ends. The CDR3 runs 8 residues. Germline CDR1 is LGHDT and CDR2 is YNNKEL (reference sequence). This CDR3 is CASNEQFF. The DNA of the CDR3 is TGTGCCAGCAATGAGCAGTTCTTC.